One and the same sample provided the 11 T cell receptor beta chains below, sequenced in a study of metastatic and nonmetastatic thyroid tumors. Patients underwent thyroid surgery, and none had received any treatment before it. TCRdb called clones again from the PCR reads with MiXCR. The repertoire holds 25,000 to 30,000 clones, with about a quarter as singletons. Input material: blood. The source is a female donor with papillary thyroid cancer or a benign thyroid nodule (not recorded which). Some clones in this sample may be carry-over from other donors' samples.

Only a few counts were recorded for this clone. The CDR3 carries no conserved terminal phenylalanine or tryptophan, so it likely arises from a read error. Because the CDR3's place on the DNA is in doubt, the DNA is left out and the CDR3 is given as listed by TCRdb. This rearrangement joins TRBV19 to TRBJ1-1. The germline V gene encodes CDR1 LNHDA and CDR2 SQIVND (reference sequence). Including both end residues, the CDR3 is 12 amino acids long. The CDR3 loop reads CASSMPSTEALS.

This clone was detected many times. The CDR3 region has the DNA TGTGCCAGCTTTGGGAGCTCTGGAAACACCATATATTTT. This translates into CASFGSSGNTIYF. The V gene is TRBV7-9, the J gene TRBJ1-3; D remains ambiguous. Trimming pared 8 bases from V and 0 bases from J, leaving 8 bases between. The germline V gene encodes CDR1 SEHNR and CDR2 FQNEAQ (reference sequence). The length of the CDR3 is 13 residues.

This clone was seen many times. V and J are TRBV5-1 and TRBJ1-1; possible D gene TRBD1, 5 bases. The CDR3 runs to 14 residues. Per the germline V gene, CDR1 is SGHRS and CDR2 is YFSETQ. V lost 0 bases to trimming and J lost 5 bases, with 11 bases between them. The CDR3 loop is CASSLGRADTEAFF. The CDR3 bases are TGCGCCAGCAGCTTGGGCAGGGCGGATACTGAAGCTTTCTTT.

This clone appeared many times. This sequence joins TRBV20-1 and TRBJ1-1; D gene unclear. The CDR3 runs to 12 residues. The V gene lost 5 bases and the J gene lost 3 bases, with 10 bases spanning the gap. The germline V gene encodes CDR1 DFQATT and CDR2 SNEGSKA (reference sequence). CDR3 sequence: CSAPRGDTEAFF. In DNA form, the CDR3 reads TGCAGTGCTCCGAGAGGTGACACTGAAGCTTTCTTT.

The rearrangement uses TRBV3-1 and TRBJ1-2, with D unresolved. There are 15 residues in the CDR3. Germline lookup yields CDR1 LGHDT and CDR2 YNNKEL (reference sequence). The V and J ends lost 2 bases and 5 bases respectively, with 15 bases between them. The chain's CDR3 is CASSQWERPKYGYTF. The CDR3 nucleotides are TGTGCCAGCAGCCAATGGGAGAGGCCAAAATATGGCTACACCTTC.

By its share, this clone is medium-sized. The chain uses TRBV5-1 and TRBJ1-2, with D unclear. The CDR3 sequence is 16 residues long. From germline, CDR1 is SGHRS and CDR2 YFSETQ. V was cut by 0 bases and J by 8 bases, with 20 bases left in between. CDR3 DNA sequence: TGCGCCAGCAGCTTGGAGTCTTCGGTCGTGGGAAAGGGCTACACCTTC. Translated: CASSLESSVVGKGYTF.

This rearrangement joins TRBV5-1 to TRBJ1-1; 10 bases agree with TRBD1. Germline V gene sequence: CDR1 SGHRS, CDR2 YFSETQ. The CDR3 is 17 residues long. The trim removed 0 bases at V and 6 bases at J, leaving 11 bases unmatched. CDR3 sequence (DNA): TGCGCCAGCAGCTTGGGGTGGGGGACAGGGGTTTACGCTGAAGCTTTCTTT. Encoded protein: CASSLGWGTGVYAEAFF.

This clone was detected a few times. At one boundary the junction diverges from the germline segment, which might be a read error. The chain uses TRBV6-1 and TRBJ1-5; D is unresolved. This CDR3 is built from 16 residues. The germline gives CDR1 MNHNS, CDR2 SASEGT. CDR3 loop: CAGSEADGGLGQPQHF. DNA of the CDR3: TGTGCCGGCAGTGAAGCTGATGGAGGGTTGGGTCAGCCCCAGCATTTT.

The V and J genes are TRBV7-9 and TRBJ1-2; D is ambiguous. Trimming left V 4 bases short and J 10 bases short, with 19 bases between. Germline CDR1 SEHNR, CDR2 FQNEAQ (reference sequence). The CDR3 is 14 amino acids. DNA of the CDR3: TGTGCCAGCAGCTCGCCGGACTCGCCCCAACTCTACACCTTC. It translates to CASSSPDSPQLYTF.

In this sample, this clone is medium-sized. CDR3 nucleotide sequence: TGTGCCAGCGGGGGGACTAGGGTTGCACCCTACGAGCAGTACTTC. Translating it yields CASGGTRVAPYEQYF. This rearrangement joins TRBV2 to TRBJ2-7; 8 nucleotides agree with TRBD2. The CDR3 runs 15 residues. The ends lost 8 bases at V and 2 bases at J; junction bases unmatched: 11. Germline V gene data show CDR1 as SNHLY and CDR2 as FYNNEI.

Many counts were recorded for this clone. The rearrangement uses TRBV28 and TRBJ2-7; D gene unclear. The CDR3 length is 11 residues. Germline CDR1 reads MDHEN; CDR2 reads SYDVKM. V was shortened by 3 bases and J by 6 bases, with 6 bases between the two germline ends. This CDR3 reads CASSLRREQYV. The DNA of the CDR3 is TGTGCCAGCAGTTTGAGGCGCGAGCAGTACGTC.